The 30 T cell receptor beta chains below were found in one sample sequenced in a study of cytomegalovirus exposure and HLA in healthy donors. It was with 60 Vbeta and 13 Jbeta primers that the PCR ran. The data were produced by immunoSEQ multiplex PCR, yet TCRdb's version contains in-frame clones alone and is incomplete. Altogether over 150,000 clones are present, around 82% being singletons, with the ten largest covering approximately 11%. Source material: PBMCs. The receptor source for this set is a man aged 50-59 years in good health and CMV-seropositive.

The chain is built from TRBV9 and TRBJ2-1; D might be TRBD2 (6 bases). This CDR3 has 17 amino acids. Trimming took 0 bases from V and 4 from J, leaving 17 bases between them. Germline lookup yields CDR1 SGDLS and CDR2 YYNGEE. The CDR3 sequence is CASSVDFGGGDYNEQFF. The CDR3 DNA reads TGTGCCAGCAGCGTAGATTTCGGGGGTGGCGATTACAATGAGCAGTTCTTC.

This chain connects TRBV16 to TRBJ1-1; D remains unclear. Between the trimmed V and J ends, which lost 3 bases and 6 bases, there was a span of 8 bases. In germline, CDR1 is KGHSY, CDR2 FQNENV. The CDR3 extends over 12 amino acids. CDR3 sequence: CASSHPEAEAFF. DNA of the CDR3: TGTGCCAGCAGCCACCCAGAGGCTGAAGCTTTCTTT.

The V call is TRBV7-2, the J call TRBJ2-1; 9 bases map to TRBD1. The CDR3 is 15 amino acids. Germline CDR1 and CDR2: SGHTA and FQGNSA. J gave up 3 bases and V 5 bases, and 5 bases lay outside the gene matches. CDR3 residues: CASSLDRGVYNEQFF. The CDR3 coding sequence is TGTGCCAGCAGCCTAGACAGGGGGGTCTACAATGAGCAGTTCTTC.

The chain couples TRBV28 to TRBJ1-5; TRBD1 agrees at 8 bases. This CDR3 has 14 residues. CDR1 is MDHEN and CDR2 is SYDVKM in the germline V gene. The V gene end was trimmed by 4 bases and the J gene end by 5 bases; junction bases not matched to a gene: 4. CDR3 DNA sequence: TGTGCCAGCAGTTGGACAGGGTCGTATCAGCCCCAGCATTTT. It codes for CASSWTGSYQPQHF.

The chain joins TRBV7-6 to TRBJ2-1, with 9 bases fitting TRBD2. V was clipped by 3 bases and J by 8 bases; unmatched bases: 17. The CDR3 extends over 18 amino acids. Germline V gene data show CDR1 as SGHVS and CDR2 as FNYEAQ. CDR3 loop: CASSFPSGVVAPTYEQFF. The CDR3, as DNA: TGTGCCAGCAGCTTCCCTAGCGGGGTGGTTGCTCCTACATATGAGCAGTTCTTC.

V gene TRBV5-1 combines with J gene TRBJ2-7; 11 nucleotides agree with TRBD2. With V trimmed by 4 bases and J by 3 bases, 3 bases remained unmatched. Germline CDR1 and CDR2: SGHRS and YFSETQ. CDR3 length: 14 residues. DNA for the CDR3: TGCGCCAGCAGCACTAGCGGGGGTGGCTACGAGCAGTACTTC. Translating gives CASSTSGGGYEQYF.

The V call is TRBV6-5, the J call TRBJ1-2; D not certain. CDR1 and CDR2 from the germline V gene are MNHEY and SVGAGI. Trimming removed 2 bases at V and 2 bases at J, with 9 bases between. The CDR3 runs 14 residues. The DNA for the CDR3 is TGTGCCAGCAGTTACGGGCAGGCCAACTATGGCTACACCTTC. This gives the protein CASSYGQANYGYTF.

This clone was detected only a few times. J is TRBJ2-7 and V is TRBV5-8; D perhaps matches TRBD1 (6 bases). V was clipped by 4 bases and J by 2 bases, with 16 bases between them. Germline-derived CDR1 and CDR2 are SGHTS and YDEGEE. CDR3 length: 15 amino acids. CDR3 DNA sequence: TGTGCCAGCAGCCGCAGGGGCGGGTCCACCTACGAGCAGTACTTC. Protein: CASSRRGGSTYEQYF.

This chain joins TRBV4-2 and TRBJ2-1, with 12 bases identical to TRBD2. Germline lookup yields CDR1 LGHNA and CDR2 YNFKEQ. Trimming cost V 1 base and J 5 bases; bases outside gene matches: 6. This CDR3 comprises 17 residues. The CDR3 DNA is TGTGCCAGCAGCCAAGTTCGGGCTAGCGGGGGGGACAATGAGCAGTTCTTC. This sequence encodes CASSQVRASGGDNEQFF.

This chain joins TRBV9 and TRBJ2-7, with 7 bases identical to TRBD2. CDR3 size: 16 residues. Per the germline V gene, CDR1 is SGDLS and CDR2 is YYNGEE. V lost 0 bases to trimming and J lost 6 bases; unmatched junction nucleotides: 12. CDR3 amino acids: CASSVVSSGALGEQYF. CDR3 nucleotide sequence: TGTGCCAGCAGCGTAGTTTCTAGCGGAGCCCTCGGCGAGCAGTACTTC.

The J gene is TRBJ2-3, the V gene TRBV5-1; 10 nucleotides align to TRBD2. The germline V gene encodes CDR1 SGHRS and CDR2 YFSETQ. V trimming: 0 bases; J trimming: 0 bases; junction bases outside the gene matches: 1. This CDR3 is 16 amino acids long. The CDR3 nucleotides are TGCGCCAGCAGCTTGGAAGCGGGAGGGAGCACAGATACGCAGTATTTT. Translated: CASSLEAGGSTDTQYF.

V and J are TRBV28 and TRBJ1-5; tentatively, D is TRBD1 (6 bases). V lost 3 bases to trimming and J lost 8 bases, with 14 bases between them. This CDR3 region has 14 residues. Germline assignment: CDR1 MDHEN and CDR2 SYDVKM. The CDR3 loop reads CASSFETGSKPQHF. CDR3 sequence (DNA): TGTGCCAGCAGTTTCGAAACAGGGTCGAAGCCCCAGCATTTT.

The chain is built from TRBV4-2 and TRBJ2-3; TRBD2 agrees at 10 bases. V lost 0 bases to trimming and J lost 2 bases; unmatched junction nucleotides: 5. The CDR3 is made up of 17 amino acids. The germline CDR1 and CDR2 sequences are LGHNA and YNFKEQ. CDR3 in DNA: TGTGCCAGCAGCCAAGATGGGCTAGCGGGAGCCACAGATACGCAGTATTTT. It codes for CASSQDGLAGATDTQYF.

The rearrangement links TRBV28 to TRBJ1-2, with D hard to call. The CDR3 runs to 15 residues. Germline V gene data show CDR1 as MDHEN and CDR2 as SYDVKM. V dropped 7 bases and J dropped 2 bases, with 17 bases sitting between them. The CDR3 coding sequence is TGTGCCAGCACCTCCCCCAGGAGGAGGAACTATGGCTACACCTTC. Its translation: CASTSPRRRNYGYTF.

The V call is TRBV7-3, the J call TRBJ2-3; 8 positions agree with TRBD1. The V and J ends lost 1 base and 3 bases, in that order; junction bases with no gene match: 3. The CDR3 loop spans 15 amino acids. Germline CDR1 and CDR2: SGHTA and FQGTGA. This chain's CDR3 is CASSLIQGATDTQYF. In nucleotides, the CDR3 is TGTGCCAGCAGCTTAATTCAGGGGGCAACAGATACGCAGTATTTT.

The chain links TRBV7-3 to TRBJ2-2, with a possible D match to TRBD2 (5 bases). V lost 4 bases to trimming and J lost 4 bases, with 10 bases between them. CDR1 and CDR2 from the germline V gene are SGHTA and FQGTGA. The CDR3 is 14 residues long. The CDR3 sequence is CASSSLGSTGELFF. DNA for the CDR3: TGTGCCAGCAGCTCCCTGGGGAGCACCGGGGAGCTGTTTTTT.

CDR3 in DNA: TGCGCCAGCAGCTTGCCTAGCACAGATACGCAGTATTTT. This sequence encodes CASSLPSTDTQYF. V gene TRBV5-1 combines with J gene TRBJ2-3; D remains ambiguous. V was clipped by 1 base and J by 0 bases, with 3 bases between them. The CDR3 has 13 residues. The V gene's germline CDR1 is SGHRS and CDR2 YFSETQ. The entire variable domain, with the rest obtained from reference TRBV5-1 and TRBJ2-3, is as follows: KAGVTQTPRYLIKTRGQQVTLSCSPISGHRSVSWYQQTPGQGLQFLFEYFSETQRNKGNFPGRFSGRQFSNSRSEMNVSTLELGDSALYLCASSLPSTDTQYFGPGTRLTVL.

This chain joins TRBV13 and TRBJ1-1; maybe TRBD1 (6 bases). Germline CDR1 and CDR2: PRHDT and FYEKMQ (reference sequence). This CDR3 spans 12 amino acids. V dropped 9 bases and J dropped 1 base, with 9 bases sitting between them. The CDR3 DNA sequence: TGTGCCAGTGGGGGCAGGAACACTGAAGCTTTCTTT. Translated: CASGGRNTEAFF.

As to this clone: One junction end does not reproduce the germline sequence, and a read error may be involved. V and J are TRBV7-9 and TRBJ1-1; 8 bases align to TRBD1. Germline V lookup: CDR1 SEHNR, CDR2 FQNEAQ (reference sequence). The length of the CDR3 is 14 residues. The CDR3 spells CSSSPTAGGEEAFF. For the CDR3, the DNA is TGTTCCAGCAGCCCAACCGCAGGGGGCGAGGAAGCTTTCTTT.

The rearrangement links TRBV7-3 to TRBJ1-1, with D possibly TRBD1 on 5 matching bases. Germline CDR1 SGHTA, CDR2 FQGTGA. Trimming cost V 0 bases and J 1 base, with 9 bases left between them. CDR3 length: 15 amino acids. CDR3: CASSLTNQGNTEAFF. The CDR3 DNA is TGTGCCAGCAGCTTAACTAACCAGGGGAACACTGAAGCTTTCTTT.

This chain uses TRBV28 with TRBJ1-2, with D unresolved. V was shortened by 3 bases and J by 7 bases, with 15 bases between the two germline ends. The CDR3 extends over 14 amino acids. CDR1 is MDHEN, CDR2 SYDVKM, per germline. The CDR3 region is CASSFMTNGIGYTF. Here the CDR3 DNA reads TGTGCCAGCAGTTTTATGACAAACGGTATTGGCTACACCTTC.

This chain joins TRBV9 and TRBJ2-1; D may be TRBD1 (5 bases). The CDR3 has 14 residues. Germline V CDR1 and CDR2: SGDLS, YYNGEE. V lost 2 bases and J 8 bases, leaving 14 bases between the germline ends. The CDR3 region has the DNA TGTGCCAGCAGCGTTTTGGCCTTCAGGGATGAGCAGTTCTTC. Its translation: CASSVLAFRDEQFF.

CDR3 DNA sequence: TGTGCCAGTAGAAGACAGGGGAACACTGAAGCTTTCTTT. Its protein product is CASRRQGNTEAFF. V and J are TRBV19 and TRBJ1-1, with 7 bases identical to TRBD1. Germline values: CDR1 LNHDA, CDR2 SQIVND (reference sequence). The ends lost 6 bases at V and 1 base at J; junction bases unmatched: 2. The CDR3 runs 13 residues.

For this clone: One junction end disagrees with the germline gene, perhaps due to a read error. The chain recombines TRBV7-9 with TRBJ2-2, with D perhaps TRBD1 (6 bases). Germline CDR1 reads SEHNR; CDR2 reads FQNEAQ (reference sequence). CDR3 length: 17 amino acids. In nucleotides, the CDR3 is TGTTCCAGCAGCTTAGGACGGACAGCTTCGAACACCGGGGAGCTGTTTTTT. Translated: CSSSLGRTASNTGELFF.

This clone was detected once. The chain links TRBV30 to TRBJ2-1; TRBD2 agrees at 10 bases. Germline-derived CDR1 and CDR2 are GTSNPN and SVGIG (reference sequence). Unmatched junction bases numbered 17, after V lost 0 bases and J lost 12 bases. CDR3 length: 17 residues. CDR3 in amino acids: CAWSVGLAGAGTGGQFF. For the CDR3, the DNA is TGTGCCTGGAGTGTAGGGCTAGCGGGGGCCGGGACCGGGGGGCAGTTCTTC.

The rearrangement joins TRBV30 to TRBJ2-3, with D tentatively TRBD1 (5 bases). CDR1 and CDR2 (germline): GTSNPN, SVGIG (reference sequence). V lost 4 bases and J 2 bases, leaving 13 bases between the germline ends. CDR3 length equals 14 residues. The CDR3 is CAWTSGLVTDTQYF. As DNA, the CDR3 is TGTGCCTGGACATCAGGGCTAGTCACAGATACGCAGTATTTT.

The rearrangement joins TRBV7-2 to TRBJ2-5; tentatively, D is TRBD2 (6 bases). Trimming left V 1 base short and J 4 bases short, with 10 bases between. The CDR3 totals 14 residues. Germline V gene lookup returns CDR1 SGHTA and CDR2 FQGNSA. DNA of the CDR3: TGTGCCAGCAGCTTAGGGAGGGAGACAGAGACCCAGTACTTC. Its protein product is CASSLGRETETQYF.

The J gene is TRBJ2-2, the V gene TRBV4-2; 7 bases map to TRBD2. The CDR3 runs to 18 residues. Germline CDR1 and CDR2: LGHNA and YNFKEQ. The ends lost 3 bases at V and 0 bases at J; junction bases unmatched: 10. The CDR3 coding sequence is TGTGCCAGCAGCCAGGGCCTAAGCGGGGCCCCGAACACCGGGGAGCTGTTTTTT. Translated: CASSQGLSGAPNTGELFF.

This chain connects TRBV5-4 to TRBJ2-3, with 13 nucleotides matching TRBD2. CDR1 is SGHNT and CDR2 is YYREEE in the germline V gene (reference sequence). This CDR3 has 16 amino acids. V was clipped by 3 bases and J by 0 bases; unmatched bases: 1. The CDR3 nucleotides read TGTGCCAGCAGCTCGGGACTAGCGGGGAGCACAGATACGCAGTATTTT. This codes for CASSSGLAGSTDTQYF.

There are a few counts of this clone. The V call is TRBV2, the J call TRBJ2-2, with D perhaps TRBD1 (6 bases). Per the germline V gene, CDR1 is SNHLY and CDR2 is FYNNEI. This CDR3 spans 14 amino acids. V lost 4 bases and J lost 1, with 7 bases in between. The CDR3 bases are TGTGCCAGCAGTGGGGGACAGAACACCGGGGAGCTGTTTTTT. Translating it yields CASSGGQNTGELFF.